These T cell receptor beta chains were read from a single sample in a study of blood T cell repertoires in COVID-19. Sequencing was performed with immunoSEQ multiplex PCR; in TCRdb, only in-frame clones are kept and a portion is missing. The table has under 150,000 clones, roughly four fifths seen once; the top ten hold under 5%. The sequenced sample was peripheral blood. The receptors were gathered from an older woman with acute or convalescent COVID-19. The CDR3 runs from the conserved cysteine through the conserved F or W. D genes are given only for firm matches. Clone size, where shown, is once, few, many, or a class for clones that have expanded.

NA	TRBV6-4	TRBJ1-2	once	TGTGCCAGCAGTGACTCGATAGTCGGGTCCGGCTACACCTTC	CASSDSIVGSGYTF
TRBD2	TRBV9	TRBJ2-5	NA	TGTGCCAGCAGCGTGGCTAGCGGGGGGGAGACCCAGTACTTC	CASSVASGGETQYF
NA	TRBV27	TRBJ2-2	NA	TGTGCCAGCAGTCCCACCACTAGCCAGTCTGGGGAGCTGTTTTTT	CASSPTTSQSGELFF
NA	TRBV21-1	TRBJ2-7	NA	TGTGCCAGCATTCCGGGACAGATCTACGAGCAGTACTTC	CASIPGQIYEQYF
NA	TRBV21-1	TRBJ2-3	once	TGTGCCAGCAGCAAAGCGGGAGGGCCAGATACGCAGTATTTT	CASSKAGGPDTQYF
NA	TRBV24-1	TRBJ2-6	once	TGTGCCACCAGTGAAGCTACAGGGTCTGGGGCCAACGTCCTGACTTTC	CATSEATGSGANVLTF
NA	TRBV15	TRBJ2-5	NA	TGTGCCACCAGCACGGTAGCTAGGAGATCAGAGACCCAGTACTTC	CATSTVARRSETQYF
TRBD2	TRBV7-8	TRBJ2-1	NA	TGTGCCAGCAGCAAGGAACTAGCGGGAGTTTACAATGAGCAGTTCTTC	CASSKELAGVYNEQFF
NA	TRBV4-1	TRBJ1-2	NA	TGCGCCAGCAGCCTCCGGGGGGGGAACTATGGCTACACCTTC	CASSLRGGNYGYTF
NA	TRBV28	TRBJ1-1	NA	TGTGCCAGCAGTTTGTCCCCCCCGGGTGGGGCTTTCTTT	CASSLSPPGGAFF
TRBD2	TRBV10-3	TRBJ2-1	NA	TGTGCCATCACCCGCGGGACTAGCGTAGGTGAGCAGTTCTTC	CAITRGTSVGEQFF
NA	TRBV15	TRBJ1-6	NA	TGTGCCACCAGTCGGCCTAGCTCCTATAATTCACCCCTCCACTTT	CATSRPSSYNSPLHF
NA	TRBV7-6	TRBJ2-7	NA	TGTGCCAGCAGCTTTGTAAGTGATGGGCTCGACGAGCAGTACTTC	CASSFVSDGLDEQYF
NA	TRBV28	TRBJ2-1	NA	TGTGCCAGCAGGGGTTGGGCGGGGGCGTACAATGAGCAGTTCTTC	CASRGWAGAYNEQFF
TRBD1	TRBV19	TRBJ1-3	few	TGTGCCAGTACCCCGGGACAGCGGGCATCAGGAAACACCATATATTTT	CASTPGQRASGNTIYF
NA	TRBV7-8	TRBJ2-7	NA	TGTGCCAGCAGCACCACTCGGACAGCCTACGAGCAGTACTTC	CASSTTRTAYEQYF
NA	TRBV6-5	TRBJ2-7	NA	TGTGCCAGCAGTTACTACCAGTCCTCCTACGAGCAGTACTTC	CASSYYQSSYEQYF
TRBD1	TRBV6-2/TRBV6-3	TRBJ2-7	NA	TGTGCCAGCAGTTACTCGGCGCATCGAGGACAGGCTCCCTACGAGCAGTACTTC	CASSYSAHRGQAPYEQYF
NA	TRBV30	TRBJ1-1	NA	TGTGCCTGGGGAGGGGGGGTTGAAGCTTTCTTT	CAWGGGVEAFF
NA	TRBV11-3	TRBJ2-7	NA	TGTGCCAGCAGCTTAACAGCCAGTGGCCCCGCTTACGAGCAGTACTTC	CASSLTASGPAYEQYF
NA	TRBV6-6	TRBJ2-7	NA	TGTGCCAGCAGTTACTGGGCAGGGGGCGGGAGCGACGAGCAGTACTTC	CASSYWAGGGSDEQYF
NA	TRBV9	TRBJ2-3	NA	TGTGCCAGCAGCGTAGAAGCGACTCAGGATACGCAGTATTTT	CASSVEATQDTQYF
TRBD1	TRBV7-3	TRBJ2-1	NA	TGTGCCAGCAGCTTAAACGCAGGGGGCTACAATGAGCAGTTCTTC	CASSLNAGGYNEQFF
TRBD2	TRBV7-9	TRBJ2-1	NA	TGTGCCAGCAGCCGTCTAGCGGGAGCCCGCAATGAGCAGTTCTTC	CASSRLAGARNEQFF
NA	TRBV7-2	TRBJ1-5	NA	TGTGCCAGCAGCTTTAAAGGGGAGGGGCAGCCCCAGCATTTT	CASSFKGEGQPQHF
TRBD1	TRBV6-6	TRBJ1-1	NA	TGTGCCAGCAGACAGGGGAGCACTGAAGCTTTCTTT	CASRQGSTEAFF
NA	TRBV15	TRBJ2-5	NA	TGTGCCACCAGCAGTCGTAAGGTCTCGAGGGGGCAAGAGACCCAGTACTTC	CATSSRKVSRGQETQYF
NA	TRBV27	TRBJ2-4	NA	TGTGCCATTAGTAGCGGCTTAGCCAAAAACATTCAGTACTTC	CAISSGLAKNIQYF
NA	TRBV7-9	TRBJ1-6	NA	TGTGCCAGCAGCTTCGGCAGGGTGGATAATTCACCCCTCCACTTT	CASSFGRVDNSPLHF
TRBD2	TRBV5-4	TRBJ2-3	NA	TGTGCCAGCAGATCACGGGAGGCAGATACGCAGTATTTT	CASRSREADTQYF
NA	TRBV25-1	TRBJ2-4	NA	TGTGCCAGCCGGGACTTCGGGAACATTCAGTACTTC	CASRDFGNIQYF
NA	TRBV20-1	TRBJ1-5	NA	TGCAGTGCTAGTGATCACAGGGATTCCAATCAGCCCCAGCATTTT	CSASDHRDSNQPQHF
NA	TRBV19	TRBJ2-5	NA	TGTGCCAGTAGTATCTCCCTACCCCAAGAGACCCAGTACTTC	CASSISLPQETQYF
TRBD2	TRBV6-5	TRBJ2-2	NA	TGTGCCATTCCGACTAGCGGGAACACCGGGGAGCTGTTTTTT	CAIPTSGNTGELFF
NA	TRBV7-9	TRBJ1-1	NA	TGTGCCAGCAGCTTGGGAGTCGAGGCAGACGCTTTCTTT	CASSLGVEADAFF
TRBD1	TRBV28	TRBJ2-7	NA	TGTGCCACCCGACGACAGGGTTCCTCCTACGAGCAGTACTTC	CATRRQGSSYEQYF
NA	TRBV28	TRBJ2-1	many	TGTGCCAGCACCCTTGTCGCGGGCCCCAATGAGCAGTTCTTC	CASTLVAGPNEQFF
NA	TRBV28	TRBJ1-6	NA	TGTGCCAGCAGTTTGGGAGGGGGGCGTATGGAATCACCCCTCCACTTT	CASSLGGGRMESPLHF
NA	TRBV7-3	TRBJ1-1	NA	TGTGCCAGCAGCTTTTTCAGGGGCACTGAAGCTTTCTTT	CASSFFRGTEAFF
NA	TRBV6-5	TRBJ1-5	NA	TGTGCCAGCACAGGGGCCGTCGGCAATCAGCCCCAGCATTTT	CASTGAVGNQPQHF
NA	TRBV6-1	TRBJ2-3	NA	TGTGCCAGCAGTGAAGGGGCCCCAGATACGCAGTATTTT	CASSEGAPDTQYF
NA	TRBV7-9	TRBJ2-5	NA	TGTGCCAGCAGCTTCCAGGGTGAGACCCAGTACTTC	CASSFQGETQYF
TRBD1	TRBV4-3	TRBJ2-5	NA	TGCGCCAGCAGCCGGACCGGGACAGGGACCGAGACCCAGTACTTC	CASSRTGTGTETQYF
TRBD1	TRBV28	TRBJ1-1	NA	TGTGCCAGCAGTCCTCAGACAGGGGGGATGAACACTGAAGCTTTCTTT	CASSPQTGGMNTEAFF
NA	TRBV2	TRBJ1-2	NA	TGTGCCAGCAGCCAGTACCTTTCTGGCTACACCTTC	CASSQYLSGYTF
NA	TRBV11-3	TRBJ2-2	NA	TGTGCCAGCAGCCCAAAAGGGGACTCCGGGGAGCTGTTTTTT	CASSPKGDSGELFF
NA	TRBV7-2	TRBJ2-7	NA	TGTGCCAGCAGCTTATTCTTACTGGGCGGCGGGGACGAGCAGTACTTC	CASSLFLLGGGDEQYF
TRBD2	TRBV25-1	TRBJ2-1	NA	TGTGCCAGCAGCCATACTAGCGGGATAACCTACAATGAGCAGTTCTTC	CASSHTSGITYNEQFF
NA	TRBV28	TRBJ1-6	NA	TGTGCCAGCAGTTTAGACAGCCCTTATAATTCACCCCTCCACTTT	CASSLDSPYNSPLHF
TRBD2	TRBV12-3/TRBV12-4	TRBJ2-5	NA	TGTGCCAGCAGTTTGACTAGCTTCGAGACCCAGTACTTC	CASSLTSFETQYF
TRBD2	TRBV18	TRBJ2-1	NA	TGTGCCAGCTCACCATCGAGGCGGGAGGGCCCCGATGAGCAGTTCTTC	CASSPSRREGPDEQFF
TRBD2	TRBV3-1/TRBV3-2	TRBJ2-1	NA	TGTGCCAGCAGCCAAGGGCCGGGACTAGCGTCGGGCGATGAGCAGTTCTTC	CASSQGPGLASGDEQFF
NA	TRBV11-3	TRBJ1-1	NA	TGTGCCAGCAGCCCCGGGGGGAGGAACACTGAAGCTTTCTTT	CASSPGGRNTEAFF